This TCR beta chain came from a study of breast tumors, draining lymph nodes, adjacent tissues. The lymph nodes were axillary draining lymph nodes from breast cancer patients. Note on this clonotype: As yet, its antigen is unknown. The CDR3 does not close with the conserved phenylalanine or tryptophan, likely indicating a read error. The DNA is left out, because the CDR3 cannot be placed on it with certainty; the CDR3 is given as TCRdb lists it.

Whole-study results and caveats: Tumor T cell lymph node origin was a supported hypothesis, not proven. Compared with lymph nodes, tumors were less diverse; compared with nontumor tissue, more. Tumor and nontumor repertoires were significantly more similar in luminal-like than in basal-like breast cancer.

Germline V gene lookup returns CDR1 SGDLS and CDR2 YYNGEE. The CDR3 is 13 amino acids in total, end residues counted. MiXCR, applied by TCRdb to the multiplex PCR reads, yields one record per CDR3 protein. The top ten hold about 1.4% of the sample, which has under 250,000 distinct CDR3 sequences, roughly 32% seen once. The chain carries TRBV9 and TRBJ2-1; TRBD1 is taken as the D call from the table, unchecked against the DNA. This receptor was identified in a female donor with breast cancer. Some clones in this sample may be carry-over from other donors' samples. The sequenced material came from axillary lymph node tissue. CDR3 sequence: CASSLTPTGELFS.